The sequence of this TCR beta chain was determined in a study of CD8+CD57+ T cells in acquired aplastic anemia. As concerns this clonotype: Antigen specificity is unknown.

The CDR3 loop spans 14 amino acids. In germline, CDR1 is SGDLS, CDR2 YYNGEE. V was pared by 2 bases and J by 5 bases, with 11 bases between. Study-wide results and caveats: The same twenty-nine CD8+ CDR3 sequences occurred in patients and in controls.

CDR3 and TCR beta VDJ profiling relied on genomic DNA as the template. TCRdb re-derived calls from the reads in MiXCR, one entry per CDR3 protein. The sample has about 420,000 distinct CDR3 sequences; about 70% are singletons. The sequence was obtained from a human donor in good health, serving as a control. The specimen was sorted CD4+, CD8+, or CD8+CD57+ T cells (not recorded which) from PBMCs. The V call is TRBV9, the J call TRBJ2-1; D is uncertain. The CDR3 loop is CASSVVRSNNEQFF. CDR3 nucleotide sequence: TGTGCCAGCAGCGTCGTTAGATCTAACAATGAGCAGTTCTTC.